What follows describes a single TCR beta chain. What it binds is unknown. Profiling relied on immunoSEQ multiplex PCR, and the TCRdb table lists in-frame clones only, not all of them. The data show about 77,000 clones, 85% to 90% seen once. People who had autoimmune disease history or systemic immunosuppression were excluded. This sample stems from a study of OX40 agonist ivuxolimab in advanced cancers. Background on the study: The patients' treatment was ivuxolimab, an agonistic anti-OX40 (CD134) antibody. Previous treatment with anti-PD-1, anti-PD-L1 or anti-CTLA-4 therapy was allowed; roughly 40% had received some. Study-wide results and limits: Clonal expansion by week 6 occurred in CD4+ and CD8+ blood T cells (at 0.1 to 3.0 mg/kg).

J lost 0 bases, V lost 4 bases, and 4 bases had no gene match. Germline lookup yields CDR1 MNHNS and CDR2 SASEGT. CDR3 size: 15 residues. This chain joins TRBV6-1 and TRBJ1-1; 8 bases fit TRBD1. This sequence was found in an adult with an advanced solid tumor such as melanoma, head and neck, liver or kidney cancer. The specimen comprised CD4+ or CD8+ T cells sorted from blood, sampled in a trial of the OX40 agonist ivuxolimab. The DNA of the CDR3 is TGTGCCAGCAGTGCGATGGGACAGGTGAACACTGAAGCTTTCTTT. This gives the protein CASSAMGQVNTEAFF.